This T cell receptor beta chain was obtained from a study of control samples from healthy donors and cancer patients (dated by TCRdb to the early 2020s). Receptors were amplified or captured by the immunoSEQ multiplex PCR assay. The immuneACCESS repertoire file appears here via TCRdb, limited to in-frame rearrangements. These files lack a portion of the clones; in checked studies, under half of the deficit traces to unresolved V genes, and the cause of the others is not known. In this sample the table shows around 120,000 clones, 85% to 95% of which occur a single time. Of the sample, about 1.5% falls within the top ten clones. The junction carries 13 bases between V and J, which are trimmed by 3 bases and 2 bases respectively. For CDR1 and CDR2, the germline V gene lists KGHDR and SFDVKD. The CDR3 goes from the cysteine to the phenylalanine over 16 residues. The sequence is cut down to CDR3 DNA, 48 bases in frame from base 1.

Concerning this clone itself: No cognate antigen has been identified for it. No base qualities exist here, and no much larger clone lies one base off it.

The rearrangement joined TRBV24-1 to TRBJ2-1; no confident D gene assignment can be made. The sample taken for sequencing was PBMCs. The TCR originated in a man aged 50-59 years with head and neck cancer. Here the CDR3 is given as CATSDETPYAYNEQFF. The DNA is as follows: TGTGCCACCAGTGATGAGACACCCTATGCCTACAATGAGCAGTTCTTC.